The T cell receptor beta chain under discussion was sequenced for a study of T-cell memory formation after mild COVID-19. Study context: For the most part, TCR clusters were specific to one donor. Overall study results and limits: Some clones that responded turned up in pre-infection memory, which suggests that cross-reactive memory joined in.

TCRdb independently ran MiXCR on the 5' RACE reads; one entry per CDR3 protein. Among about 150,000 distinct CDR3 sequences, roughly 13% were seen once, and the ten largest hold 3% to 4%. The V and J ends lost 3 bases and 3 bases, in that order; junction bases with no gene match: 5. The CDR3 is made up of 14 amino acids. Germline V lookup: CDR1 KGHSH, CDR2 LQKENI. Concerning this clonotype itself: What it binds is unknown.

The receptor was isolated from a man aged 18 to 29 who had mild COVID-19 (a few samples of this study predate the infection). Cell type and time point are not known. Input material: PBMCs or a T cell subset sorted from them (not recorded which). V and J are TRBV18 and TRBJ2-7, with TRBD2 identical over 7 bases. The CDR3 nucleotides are TGTGCCAGCTCACCCCCGACGGGGGGCTACGAGCAGTACTTC. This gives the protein CASSPPTGGYEQYF.